What follows are 19 T cell receptor beta chains derived from one specimen sequenced in a study of pediatric ulcerative colitis. Rectal tissue came from one to two pinch biopsies taken at colonoscopy. TCRdb keeps only in-frame clones here, not all; method: immunoSEQ multiplex PCR. The table records roughly 16,000 clones, just under 75% of them present only once. The specimen sequenced was gut tissue. The receptors derive from a girl aged 5-17 years with moderate ulcerative colitis.

The genes are TRBV18 and TRBJ2-7, with TRBD1 as a possible D gene (6 bases). Trimming removed 3 bases at V and 2 bases at J, with 11 bases between. This CDR3 is 14 amino acids long. Germline values: CDR1 KGHSH, CDR2 LQKENI. This chain's CDR3 is CASSPVGATYEQYF. CDR3 DNA: TGTGCCAGCTCACCGGTGGGGGCGACCTACGAGCAGTACTTC.

V and J are TRBV6-5 and TRBJ1-6, with no clear D. This CDR3 is 15 amino acids long. Trimming shortened V by 6 bases and J by 1 base, and 10 bases separated the two germline ends. Germline V gene lookup returns CDR1 MNHEY and CDR2 SVGAGI. This CDR3 is CASRRSESYNSPLHF. Written as DNA, the CDR3 is TGTGCCAGCAGGAGGAGTGAATCCTATAATTCACCCCTCCACTTT.

This clone was detected only a few times. The V gene is TRBV11-3, the J gene TRBJ2-3; 7 nucleotides match TRBD2. The CDR3 totals 12 residues. Germline trimming cut 5 bases from V and 7 bases from J; bases unmatched to any gene: 3. In germline, CDR1 is SGHNT, CDR2 YENEEA. The CDR3 protein is CASSTGLNTQYF. In DNA, the CDR3 is TGTGCCAGCAGCACGGGACTAAATACGCAGTATTTT.

This sequence joins TRBV6-5 and TRBJ1-2; TRBD1 matches at 8 bases. The CDR3 is 14 amino acids. Germline assignment: CDR1 MNHEY and CDR2 SVGAGI. V was clipped by 2 bases and J by 8 bases; unmatched bases: 7. The CDR3 loop is CASSYARGRVGYTF. The CDR3 DNA is TGTGCCAGCAGTTACGCCAGGGGGCGAGTAGGCTACACCTTC.

In this sample, this clone turned up once. The chain links TRBV5-1 to TRBJ2-5; 7 bases agree with TRBD2. Trimming removed 0 bases from V and 1 base from J; junction bases left unmatched: 3. Germline V gene data show CDR1 as SGHRS and CDR2 as YFSETQ. The CDR3 extends over 15 amino acids. This CDR3 is CASSLGTSVQETQYF. The CDR3 DNA follows: TGCGCCAGCAGCTTGGGGACTAGTGTCCAAGAGACCCAGTACTTC.

The chain joins TRBV6-1 to TRBJ2-1, with TRBD2 matching over 10 bases. With V trimmed by 5 bases and J by 6 bases, 7 bases remained unmatched. The CDR3 runs 15 residues. Germline CDR1 MNHNS, CDR2 SASEGT. DNA of the CDR3: TGTGCCAGCAGTACCTTAGCGGGAGGTTTCAATGAGCAGTTCTTC. It encodes CASSTLAGGFNEQFF.

The chain carries TRBV5-1 and TRBJ1-3; 7 bases line up with TRBD1. Germline values: CDR1 SGHRS, CDR2 YFSETQ. The CDR3 loop spans 17 amino acids. The V segment lost 5 bases and the J segment 0 bases; nucleotides outside the gene matches: 11. CDR3 bases: TGCGCCAGCAGTGACAGGGCGACCAAAAGCTCTGGAAACACCATATATTTT. It is translated as CASSDRATKSSGNTIYF. Together with reference TRBV5-1 and TRBJ1-3, the CDR3 gives the full variable domain: KAGVTQTPRYLIKTRGQQVTLSCSPISGHRSVSWYQQTPGQGLQFLFEYFSETQRNKGNFPGRFSGRQFSNSRSEMNVSTLELGDSALYLCASSDRATKSSGNTIYFGEGSWLTVV.

This clone has only a few counts. V and J are TRBV2 and TRBJ2-2; no clear D gene. Germline loops: CDR1 SNHLY, CDR2 FYNNEI. The CDR3 sequence is 11 residues long. V dropped 4 bases and J dropped 5 bases, with 2 bases sitting between them. The CDR3 loop is CASSGTGELFF. CDR3 DNA sequence: TGTGCCAGCAGTGGGACCGGGGAGCTGTTTTTT.

This clone was detected a few times. V usage is TRBV5-4 and J usage is TRBJ2-5; 7 bases map to TRBD2. J gave up 4 bases and V 0 bases, and 6 bases lay outside the gene matches. Germline V lookup: CDR1 SGHNT, CDR2 YYREEE (reference sequence). The CDR3 contains 15 residues. The CDR3 spells CASSLVRGGRETQYF. The CDR3 DNA is TGTGCCAGCAGCTTGGTAAGGGGAGGGAGAGAGACCCAGTACTTC. The full variable domain, rest sourced from reference TRBV5-4 and TRBJ2-5, is ETGVTQSPTHLIKTRGQQVTLRCSSQSGHNTVSWYQQALGQGPQFIFQYYREEENGRGNFPPRFSGLQFPNYSSELNVNALELDDSALYLCASSLVRGGRETQYFGPGTRLLVL.

This clone appeared once. The chain combines TRBV21-1 with TRBJ1-5. TRBV21-1 is designated a pseudogene. The CDR3 loop spans 14 amino acids. The DNA for the CDR3 is TGTGCCAGCAGCATCGGAAGGGGGAGGCAGCCCCAGCATTTT. Translation gives CASSIGRGRQPQHF.

This chain uses TRBV29-1 with TRBJ2-1; TRBD2 might be the D (6 bases). This CDR3 region has 13 residues. Germline lookup yields CDR1 SQVTM and CDR2 ANQGSEA. V lost 4 bases, J lost 2 bases, and 9 bases lay in between. CDR3 sequence: CSVGGRTYNEQFF. In DNA form, the CDR3 reads TGCAGCGTTGGTGGGAGGACCTACAATGAGCAGTTCTTC.

The gene calls are TRBV7-9 and TRBJ2-3; D may be TRBD2 (7 bases). The CDR3 covers 16 residues. The V gene's germline CDR1 is SEHNR and CDR2 FQNEAQ (reference sequence). Between the trimmed V and J ends, which lost 5 bases and 2 bases, there was a span of 17 bases. In DNA, the CDR3 is TGTGCCAGCAGCCCATATGCGGGGGCAGCCACAGATACGCAGTATTTT. Protein product: CASSPYAGAATDTQYF.

V and J are TRBV30 and TRBJ2-3; tentative D call: TRBD2 (6 bases). Trimming removed 7 bases from V and 0 bases from J, with 14 bases in between. This CDR3 comprises 14 residues. The germline CDR1 and CDR2 sequences are GTSNPN and SVGIG (reference sequence). CDR3 nucleotides: TGTGCCTCCGACTCAGGGACTAGCACAGATACGCAGTATTTT. This sequence encodes CASDSGTSTDTQYF.

The V call is TRBV28, the J call TRBJ1-5; a possible D gene is TRBD1 (5 bases). The CDR3 runs to 16 residues. CDR1 MDHEN and CDR2 SYDVKM come from the germline V gene. The V end was cut by 6 bases, the J end by 0 bases, with 15 bases between. CDR3 sequence (DNA): TGTGCCAGCAGCCCAGGCGGACAATATAGCAATCAGCCCCAGCATTTT. The encoded protein is CASSPGGQYSNQPQHF.

This clone was counted only a few times. The chain combines TRBV29-1 with TRBJ2-3, with 9 nucleotides matching TRBD2. The ends lost 3 bases at V and 3 bases at J; junction bases unmatched: 4. The CDR3 runs 14 residues. Germline lookup yields CDR1 SQVTM and CDR2 ANQGSEA. This CDR3 reads CSVDSGSMTDTQYF. The CDR3 DNA reads as TGCAGCGTTGATAGCGGGAGTATGACAGATACGCAGTATTTT.

The chain employs TRBV6-1 and TRBJ1-1; 7 bases map to TRBD1. Germline-derived CDR1 and CDR2 are MNHNS and SASEGT. CDR3 length equals 14 residues. With 5 bases clipped from V and 5 bases from J, the junction kept 8 bases outside the gene matches. CDR3 in amino acids: CASSRDSSGTEAFF. CDR3 in DNA: TGTGCCAGCAGTCGGGACAGTTCGGGGACTGAAGCTTTCTTT.

V is TRBV6-4 and J is TRBJ2-1, with 10 bases lining up with TRBD1. J was trimmed by 4 bases and V by 6 bases; bases with no gene match: 9. Germline lookup yields CDR1 MRHNA and CDR2 SNTAGT. The length of the CDR3 is 16 residues. The CDR3 nucleotides are TGTGCCAGCAGCATTATCCCGGGACAGGGGTACAATGAGCAGTTCTTC. It translates to CASSIIPGQGYNEQFF.

This chain joins TRBV16 and TRBJ2-7, with D possibly being TRBD2 (6 bases). The ends were cut back, 4 bases at V and 5 bases at J, with 15 bases in the middle. CDR3 length: 14 residues. The germline V gene encodes CDR1 KGHSY and CDR2 FQNENV. CDR3 amino acids: CASSPTGGGDEQYF. CDR3 DNA: TGTGCCAGCAGCCCGACCGGGGGAGGCGACGAGCAGTACTTC.

This chain connects TRBV18 to TRBJ2-1; a possible D gene is TRBD2 (5 bases). V was shortened by 5 bases and J by 8 bases, with 10 bases between the two germline ends. This CDR3 spans 12 amino acids. CDR1 is KGHSH, CDR2 LQKENI, per germline. The CDR3 here is CASSEGGHEQFF. CDR3 coding DNA: TGTGCCAGCTCAGAGGGCGGGCATGAGCAGTTCTTC. Variable domain in full (rest from reference TRBV18 and TRBJ2-1): NAGVMQNPRHLVRRRGQEARLRCSPMKGHSHVYWYRQLPEEGLKFMVYLQKENIIDESGMPKERFSAEFPKEGPSILRIQQVVRGDSAAYFCASSEGGHEQFFGPGTRLTVL.